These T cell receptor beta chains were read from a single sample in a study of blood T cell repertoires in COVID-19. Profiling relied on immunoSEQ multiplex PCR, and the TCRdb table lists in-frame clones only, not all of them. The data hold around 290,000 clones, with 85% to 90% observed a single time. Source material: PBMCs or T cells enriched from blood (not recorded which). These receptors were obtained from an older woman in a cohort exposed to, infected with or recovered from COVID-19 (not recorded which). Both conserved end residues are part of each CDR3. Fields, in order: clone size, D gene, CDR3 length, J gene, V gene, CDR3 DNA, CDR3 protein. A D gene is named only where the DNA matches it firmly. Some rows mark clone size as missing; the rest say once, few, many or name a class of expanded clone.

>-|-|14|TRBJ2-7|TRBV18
TGTGCCAGCTCATCGACAGGGAGGACCCACGAGCAGTACTTC
CASSSTGRTHEQYF
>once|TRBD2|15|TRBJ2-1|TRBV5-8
TGTGCCAGCAGCTGGGGGGGTTACTCCTACAATGAGCAGTTCTTC
CASSWGGYSYNEQFF
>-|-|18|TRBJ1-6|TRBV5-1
TGCGCCAGCAGCTCGAGGCCCCTGGGAACGGGGGATAATTCACCCCTCCACTTT
CASSSRPLGTGDNSPLHF
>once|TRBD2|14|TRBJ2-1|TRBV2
TGTGCCAGCAGCCGTAGCGGGAGTTACAATGAGCAGTTCTTC
CASSRSGSYNEQFF
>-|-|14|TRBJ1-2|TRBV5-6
TGTGCCAGCAGCTTAGGCCGGGGAGGCTATGGCTACACCTTC
CASSLGRGGYGYTF
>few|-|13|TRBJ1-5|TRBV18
TGTGCCAGCTCATCTCCGACAGGTCAGCCCCAGCATTTT
CASSSPTGQPQHF
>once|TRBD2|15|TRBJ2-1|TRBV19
TGTGCCAGTATTGGCCGGCGGGAGGGCCTCAATGAGCAGTTCTTC
CASIGRREGLNEQFF
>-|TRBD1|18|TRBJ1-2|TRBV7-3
TGTGCCAGCAGCCAACCGGGACAGGGCACCCTCCCTAACTATGGCTACACCTTC
CASSQPGQGTLPNYGYTF
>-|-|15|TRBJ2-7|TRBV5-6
TGTGCCAGCAGCTCCTTGGGGCAGGGTTTTTACGAGCAGTACTTC
CASSSLGQGFYEQYF
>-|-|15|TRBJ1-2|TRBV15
TGTGCCACCAGCAGAGGGGGAGTGACGGGCTATGGCTACACCTTC
CATSRGGVTGYGYTF
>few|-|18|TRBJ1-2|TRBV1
TGCACCAGCAGCCAAGAGGGGCCAGGCCATTTGACTAACTATGGCTACACCTTC
CTSSQEGPGHLTNYGYTF
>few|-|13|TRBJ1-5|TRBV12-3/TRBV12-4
TGTGCCAGCAGTTTAGCGGTCCGGCAGCCCCAGCATTTT
CASSLAVRQPQHF
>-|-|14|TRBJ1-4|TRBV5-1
TGCGCCAGCAGCTTGGCGGGGGGAGTCGAAAAACTGTTTTTT
CASSLAGGVEKLFF
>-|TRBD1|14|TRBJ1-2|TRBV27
TGTGCCAGCAGTCTCCGACAGGGGGCGCTTGGCTACACCTTC
CASSLRQGALGYTF
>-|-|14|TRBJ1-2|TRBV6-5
TGTGCCAGCCGAACCCATCAGGGTTTCTATGGCTACACCTTC
CASRTHQGFYGYTF
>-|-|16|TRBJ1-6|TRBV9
TGTGCCAGCAGCGTCGTTCCCAGGGGCGATAATTCACCCCTCCACTTT
CASSVVPRGDNSPLHF
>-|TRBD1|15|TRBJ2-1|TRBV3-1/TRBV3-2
TGTGCCAGCAGCTTCCTGGACAGGGAATGGAATGAGCAGTTCTTC
CASSFLDREWNEQFF
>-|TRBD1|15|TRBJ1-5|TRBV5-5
TGTGCCAGCAGCCCGAAGGGACAGGGGGATCAGCCCCAGCATTTT
CASSPKGQGDQPQHF
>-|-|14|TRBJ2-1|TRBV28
TGTGCCAGCAGTTTATCCAGGGAAGTCGATGAGCAGTTCTTC
CASSLSREVDEQFF
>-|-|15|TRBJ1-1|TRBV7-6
TGTGCCAGCAGCTTAGGGCCAGGTAAAAGAGCTGAAGCTTTCTTT
CASSLGPGKRAEAFF
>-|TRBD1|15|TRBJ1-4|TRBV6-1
TGTGCCAGCAGTGATCTGGGACAGGGTAATGAAAAACTGTTTTTT
CASSDLGQGNEKLFF
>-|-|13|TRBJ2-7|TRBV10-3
TGTGCCATCAGTGAGCTAGCTTCCTACGAGCAGTACTTC
CAISELASYEQYF
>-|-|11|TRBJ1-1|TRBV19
TGTGCCAGTAGGGCTATTGAGGAGGCTTTCTTT
CASRAIEEAFF
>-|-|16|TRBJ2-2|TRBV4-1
TGCGCCAGCAGCCCACTAGTGGGGTTCGACACCGGGGAGCTGTTTTTT
CASSPLVGFDTGELFF
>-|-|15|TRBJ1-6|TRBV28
TGTGCCAGTACCCCGGGAAACTCCTATAATTCACCCCTCCACTTT
CASTPGNSYNSPLHF
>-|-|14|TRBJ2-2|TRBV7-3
TGTGCCAGCAGCGCACAGGGTTTCACCGGGGAGCTGTTTTTT
CASSAQGFTGELFF
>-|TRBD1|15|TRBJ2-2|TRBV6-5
TGTGCCATACAGGAAGGGGGCGCGGGCACCGGGGAGCTGTTTTTT
CAIQEGGAGTGELFF
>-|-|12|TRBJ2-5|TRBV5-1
TGCGCCAGCAGCTTGGCCTTAGAGACCCAGTACTTC
CASSLALETQYF
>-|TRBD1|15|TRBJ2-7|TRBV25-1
TGTGCCAGCAGTGCCCCCGGGACAGGGGGGTACGAGCAGTACTTC
CASSAPGTGGYEQYF
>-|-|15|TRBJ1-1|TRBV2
TGTGCCAGCAGTGAAGAGGGAGTACAGAACACTGAAGCTTTCTTT
CASSEEGVQNTEAFF
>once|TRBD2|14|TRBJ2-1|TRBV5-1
TGCGCCAGCAGCTTGGAGGCTAGCGGGAGGATCCAGTTCTTC
CASSLEASGRIQFF
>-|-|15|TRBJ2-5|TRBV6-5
TGTGCCAGCAGTTACTCACAGGGAAAGCAAGAGACCCAGTACTTC
CASSYSQGKQETQYF
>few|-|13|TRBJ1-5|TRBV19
TGTGCCAGTAGTTCCAGGGTGGGTCAGCCCCAGCATTTT
CASSSRVGQPQHF
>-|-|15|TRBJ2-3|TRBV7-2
TGTGCCAGCAGCTCGATGACTAGACGGACAGATACGCAGTATTTT
CASSSMTRRTDTQYF
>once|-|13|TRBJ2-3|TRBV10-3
TGTGCCATCAGTGGGGGCTTCACAGATACGCAGTATTTT
CAISGGFTDTQYF
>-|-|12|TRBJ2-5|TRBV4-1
TGCGCCAGCAGCCAAACTGGAGAGACCCAGTACTTC
CASSQTGETQYF
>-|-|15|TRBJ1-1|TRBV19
TGTGCCAGTAGTATAACACGGGGAGGGTCCACTGAAGCTTTCTTT
CASSITRGGSTEAFF
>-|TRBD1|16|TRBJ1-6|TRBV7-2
TGTGCCAGCAGCTTAGCGCACGGGACAGGGATTGGTCCCCTCCACTTT
CASSLAHGTGIGPLHF
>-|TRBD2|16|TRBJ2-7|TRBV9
TGTGCCAGCAGCGCACCGGGACTAGCGGCCACCTACGAGCAGTACTTC
CASSAPGLAATYEQYF
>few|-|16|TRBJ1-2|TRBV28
TGTGCCAGCAGTTTGAGCAGGGCCCTTGGTAACTATGGCTACACCTTC
CASSLSRALGNYGYTF
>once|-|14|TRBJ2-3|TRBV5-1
TGCGCCAGCAGCTTGGGGACTAAGGCAGATACGCAGTATTTT
CASSLGTKADTQYF
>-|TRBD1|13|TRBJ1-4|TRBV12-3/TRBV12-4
TGTGCCAGCAGCTCCCGGGACAGGGACCGGCTGTTTTTT
CASSSRDRDRLFF
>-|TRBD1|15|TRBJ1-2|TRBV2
TGTGCCAGCAGGAAGGGGGACAGGTCCTACTATGGCTACACCTTC
CASRKGDRSYYGYTF
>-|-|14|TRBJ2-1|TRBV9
TGTGCCAGCAGCCGACCACGGGAGTGGGATGAGCAGTTCTTC
CASSRPREWDEQFF
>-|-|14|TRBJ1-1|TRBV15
TGTGCCACCAGCAGAGACAAGTCGAGCACTGAAGCTTTCTTT
CATSRDKSSTEAFF
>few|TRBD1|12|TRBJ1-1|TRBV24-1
TGTGCCACCAGTGGCCCAGGGGGCGAAGCTTTCTTT
CATSGPGGEAFF
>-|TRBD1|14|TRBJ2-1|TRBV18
TGTGCCAGCTCACAACAGGGGGCTTACAATGAGCAGTTCTTC
CASSQQGAYNEQFF
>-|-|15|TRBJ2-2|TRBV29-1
TGCAGCGTTGAAGATCCGCGGCGAGGAACCGGGGAGCTGTTTTTT
CSVEDPRRGTGELFF
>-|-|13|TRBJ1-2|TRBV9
TGTGCCAGCAGCCCCCAAGGGGACTATGGCTACACCTTC
CASSPQGDYGYTF
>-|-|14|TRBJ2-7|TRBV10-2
TGCGCCAGCAGCGGGACTGAAATAAGCTACGAGCAGTACTTC
CASSGTEISYEQYF
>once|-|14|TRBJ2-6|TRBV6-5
TGTGCCAGCAGGACAGTCTCTGGGGCCAACGTCCTGACTTTC
CASRTVSGANVLTF
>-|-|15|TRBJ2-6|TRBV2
TGTGCCAGCAGTGTTGGGTCGGGTGGGGCCAACGTCCTGACTTTC
CASSVGSGGANVLTF
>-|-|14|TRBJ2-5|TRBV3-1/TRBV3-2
TGTGCCAGCAGCCAAGATGGGGGCCGGGGGACCCAGTACTTC
CASSQDGGRGTQYF
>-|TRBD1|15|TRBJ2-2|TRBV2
TGTGCCAGCAGTGGGGACAGGGGCTACACCGGGGAGCTGTTTTTT
CASSGDRGYTGELFF
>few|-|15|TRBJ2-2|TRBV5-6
TGTGCCAGCAGCTTGACGGGACTTTACACCGGGGAGCTGTTTTTT
CASSLTGLYTGELFF
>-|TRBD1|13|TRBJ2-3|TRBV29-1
TGCAGCGTTGAAACAGGGGGGACAGATACGCAGTATTTT
CSVETGGTDTQYF
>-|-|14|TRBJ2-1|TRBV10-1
TGCGCCAGTTCCGGGAGCGGGTCCTACAATGAGCAGTTCTTC
CASSGSGSYNEQFF
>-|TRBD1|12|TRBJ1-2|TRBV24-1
TGTGCCACCAGTGATGCTGACAGGGCGTACACCTTC
CATSDADRAYTF
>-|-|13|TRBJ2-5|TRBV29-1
TGCAGCGTTGATGCAGGACAGCAAGAGACCCAGTACTTC
CSVDAGQQETQYF
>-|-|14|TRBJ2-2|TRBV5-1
TGCGCCAGCAGCTTGGTTCGAGGAGTCGGGGAGCTGTTTTTT
CASSLVRGVGELFF